A selection of T cell receptor beta chains follows, all from one sample in a study of shared clonotypes between healthy human individuals. Method: immunoSEQ multiplex PCR; TCRdb's copy keeps in-frame clones and lacks some. The data show some 1 million clones, with about 75% seen just once and less than 1.5% held by the top ten. Sequencing was done on a sample of memory CD4+ T cells sorted from blood. Source of these receptors: a man in his late teens or twenties in good health. Both conserved end residues are part of each CDR3. D genes are given only for firm matches. For some rows the clone size is stated as once, few or many, or as a class when expanded; others skip it.

d_gene: TRBD1
v_gene: TRBV6-1
abundance: .
j_gene: TRBJ1-6
CDR3aa: CASSGGQGAQTTNSPLHF
CDR3nt: TGTGCCAGCAGTGGAGGACAGGGGGCGCAAACAACCAATTCACCCCTCCACTTT

d_gene: .
v_gene: TRBV11-3
abundance: .
j_gene: TRBJ2-2
CDR3aa: CASSLEGNAGELFF
CDR3nt: TGTGCCAGCAGCTTAGAAGGAAATGCCGGGGAGCTGTTTTTT

d_gene: .
v_gene: TRBV19
abundance: .
j_gene: TRBJ2-7
CDR3aa: CASSRKDNSYEQYF
CDR3nt: TGTGCCAGTAGTAGAAAGGACAATTCCTACGAGCAGTACTTC

d_gene: .
v_gene: TRBV6-1
abundance: few
j_gene: TRBJ1-2
CDR3aa: CAIPRGPNYGYTF
CDR3nt: TGTGCCATCCCCAGGGGCCCTAACTATGGCTACACCTTC

d_gene: TRBD2
v_gene: TRBV13
abundance: few
j_gene: TRBJ2-1
CDR3aa: CASSLAGGGNNNEQFF
CDR3nt: TGTGCCAGCAGCTTAGCGGGAGGGGGTAATAACAATGAGCAGTTCTTC

d_gene: TRBD2
v_gene: TRBV5-4
abundance: .
j_gene: TRBJ2-1
CDR3aa: CATGTGPGLAGYEQFF
CDR3nt: TGTGCGACCGGGACAGGGCCCGGACTAGCGGGGTATGAGCAGTTCTTC

d_gene: TRBD2
v_gene: TRBV19
abundance: .
j_gene: TRBJ2-5
CDR3aa: CASSPASGGQETQYF
CDR3nt: TGTGCCAGTAGTCCGGCTAGCGGGGGACAAGAGACCCAGTACTTC

d_gene: .
v_gene: TRBV18
abundance: .
j_gene: TRBJ1-2
CDR3aa: CASSPGIDNYGYTF
CDR3nt: TGTGCCAGCTCCCCGGGCATTGATAACTATGGCTACACCTTC

d_gene: .
v_gene: TRBV29-1
abundance: .
j_gene: TRBJ2-7
CDR3aa: CSVKQLYEQYF
CDR3nt: TGCAGCGTCAAGCAGCTCTACGAGCAGTACTTC

d_gene: .
v_gene: TRBV5-1
abundance: .
j_gene: TRBJ2-4
CDR3aa: CASSLDGQQGNIQYF
CDR3nt: TGCGCCAGCAGCTTGGACGGCCAACAGGGAAACATTCAGTACTTC

d_gene: .
v_gene: TRBV10-3
abundance: .
j_gene: TRBJ1-2
CDR3aa: CAINQAESGLYGYTF
CDR3nt: TGTGCCATCAACCAGGCGGAGAGCGGACTCTATGGCTACACCTTC

d_gene: .
v_gene: TRBV5-6
abundance: few
j_gene: TRBJ2-1
CDR3aa: CASSLAFTGKGEQFF
CDR3nt: TGTGCCAGCAGCTTGGCCTTCACAGGGAAGGGTGAGCAGTTCTTC

d_gene: .
v_gene: TRBV7-9
abundance: .
j_gene: TRBJ2-3
CDR3aa: CASHSGSTDTQYF
CDR3nt: TGTGCCAGTCATTCGGGGAGCACAGATACGCAGTATTTT

d_gene: .
v_gene: TRBV19
abundance: .
j_gene: TRBJ2-1
CDR3aa: CASSLQPRGYNEQFF
CDR3nt: TGTGCCAGTAGCTTACAGCCCCGGGGCTACAATGAGCAGTTCTTC